This TCR beta chain was identified during a study of blood T cell repertoires in COVID-19. Study details: Specimens from acute and convalescent COVID-19 originated in the United States, Italy and Spain. T cells, B-cell-depleted T cells, or PBMCs supplied cDNA or gDNA.

Germline V gene data show CDR1 as SEHNR and CDR2 as FQNEAQ (reference sequence). The CDR3 is made up of 14 amino acids. J was trimmed by 5 bases and V by 6 bases; bases with no gene match: 3. Per the study methods: Amplifying reference gene primers gave estimates of nucleated cell counts. Profiling relied on immunoSEQ multiplex PCR, and the TCRdb table lists in-frame clones only, not all of them. Clonal size and the V and J genes are those of that table, whereas D and trimming came from the DNA. The sample holds 200,000 to 250,000 clones, about four fifths seen once. The TCR was taken from a woman aged 55-70 years with acute or convalescent COVID-19. The material sequenced was peripheral blood. The chain combines TRBV7-9 with TRBJ2-1; TRBD2 matches 11 bases. The CDR3 DNA reads TGTGCCAGCAGGTTGGGACTAGCGGACAATGAGCAGTTCTTC. It is translated as CASRLGLADNEQFF.